Each of the 32 T cell receptor beta chains below was sequenced from the same sample in a study of CD8 T cell repertoires and HIV-1 epitope variants (dated by TCRdb to 2020 to 2021). The antigens these receptors bind are not known. Libraries came from the immunoSEQ multiplex PCR assay. Not all clones reach the TCRdb copy of this immuneACCESS table, which keeps in-frame sequences only. Checked studies attribute under half of the gap to unresolved V genes and leave the rest unexplained. Present in this sample are several thousand clones, 50% to 70% of which were seen just once. The ten largest make up over 40% of the sample. Sequenced sample: cultured CD8+ T cells derived from PBMCs. The receptors originated from a male donor with HIV.

This chain connects TRBV28 to TRBJ1-3, with D unresolved. This CDR3 spans 14 amino acids. Per germline, CDR1 MDHEN and CDR2 SYDVKM. The V end was cut by 3 bases, the J end by 0 bases, with 6 bases between. DNA of the CDR3: TGTGCCAGCAGTTTGACGTTCTCTGGAAACACCATATATTTT. This sequence encodes CASSLTFSGNTIYF.

As to this clone: A junction boundary mismatches the germline segment, possibly from a read error. The chain links TRBV7-7 to TRBJ2-2; 7 bases map to TRBD1. Germline CDR1 is SSHAT and CDR2 is FNYEAQ (reference sequence). The CDR3 extends over 17 amino acids. DNA for the CDR3: TGTGCTAGCAGCCCCCCAGGGACAGCCCGGGGCACCGGGGAGCTGTTTTTT. Translation gives CASSPPGTARGTGELFF.

The rearrangement joins TRBV6-4 to TRBJ1-2; D not resolved. This CDR3 has 10 residues. The germline gives CDR1 MRHNA, CDR2 SNTAGT. Trimming shortened V by 5 bases and J by 14 bases, and 12 bases separated the two germline ends. This CDR3 reads CASSSRLTTF. CDR3 in DNA: TGTGCCAGCAGTTCGCGGTTGACAACCTTC.

The J gene is TRBJ2-1, the V gene TRBV6-5; TRBD2 matches at 8 bases. The V gene's germline CDR1 is MNHEY and CDR2 SVGAGI. The CDR3 has 15 amino acids. The J segment lost 5 bases and the V segment lost 4 bases, leaving 7 bases of the junction unmatched. The CDR3 spells CASSLAGSFNNEQFF. The CDR3, as DNA: TGTGCCAGCAGTTTAGCGGGAAGTTTCAACAATGAGCAGTTCTTC.

This clone was observed a handful of times. This rearrangement joins TRBV7-9 to TRBJ2-2; D is unclear. The CDR3 has 13 residues. V was pared by 1 base and J by 2 bases, with 2 bases between. CDR1 and CDR2 from the germline V gene are SEHNR and FQNEAQ (reference sequence). DNA for the CDR3: TGTGCCAGCAGCTTAGGAAACACCGGGGAGCTGTTTTTT. It specifies CASSLGNTGELFF.

This chain connects TRBV5-1 to TRBJ1-1, with D tentatively TRBD1 (6 bases). The V gene's germline CDR1 is SGHRS and CDR2 YFSETQ. The CDR3 length is 17 residues. Trimming stripped 3 bases from V and 3 bases from J, with 21 bases between. The CDR3 DNA reads TGCGCCAGCAGCTCTAGGGGGGCAGGTAATCTGTACACTGAAGCTTTCTTT. Translated, it gives CASSSRGAGNLYTEAFF. Filled out from reference TRBV5-1 and TRBJ1-1, the complete variable domain reads KAGVTQTPRYLIKTRGQQVTLSCSPISGHRSVSWYQQTPGQGLQFLFEYFSETQRNKGNFPGRFSGRQFSNSRSEMNVSTLELGDSALYLCASSSRGAGNLYTEAFFGQGTRLTVV.

This clone rates as medium-sized. The V call is TRBV7-2, the J call TRBJ2-3, with 8 bases that match TRBD1. V dropped 5 bases and J dropped 2; count of bases not matched to a gene: 6. Per the germline V gene, CDR1 is SGHTA and CDR2 is FQGNSA. The CDR3 extends over 15 amino acids. CDR3 loop: CASSPGQGNTDTQYF. The CDR3 bases are TGTGCCAGCAGCCCAGGACAGGGCAACACAGATACGCAGTATTTT.

By share of the sample, this clone is medium-sized. The CDR3 nucleotides read TGTGCCAGCAGTCCAGGGGGAAGTGAGCAGTTCTTC. Protein product: CASSPGGSEQFF. J is TRBJ2-1 and V is TRBV28; 7 positions agree with TRBD1. V was pared by 5 bases and J by 9 bases, with 4 bases of the junction left unmatched. Germline loops: CDR1 MDHEN, CDR2 SYDVKM. CDR3 length: 12 amino acids.

This clone was seen only a few times. V usage is TRBV27 and J usage is TRBJ2-7; D not resolved. The ends were cut back, 6 bases at V and 1 base at J, with 16 bases in the middle. CDR3 size: 15 residues. Germline lookup yields CDR1 MNHEY and CDR2 SMNVEV (reference sequence). CDR3 residues: CASSPEGRLSYEQYF. The CDR3 nucleotides are TGTGCCAGCAGCCCAGAAGGCAGGCTGTCCTACGAGCAGTACTTC.

V usage is TRBV4-1 and J usage is TRBJ2-1; TRBD1 might be the D (6 bases). The CDR3 has 15 amino acids. CDR1 and CDR2 from the germline V gene are MGHRA and YSYEKL. V dropped 4 bases and J dropped 1 base, with 11 bases sitting between them. In nucleotides, the CDR3 is TGCGCCAGCAGCCGCTCTCAGGGGTCCTACAATGAGCAGTTCTTC. Protein product: CASSRSQGSYNEQFF.

This rearrangement joins TRBV6-4 to TRBJ1-5, with TRBD1 as a possible D gene (5 bases). Per the germline V gene, CDR1 is MRHNA and CDR2 is SNTAGT. Trimming pared 6 bases from V and 4 bases from J, leaving 13 bases between. This CDR3 spans 14 amino acids. The CDR3 DNA reads as TGTGCCAGCAGATCCGTACAGGAAAATCAGCCCCAGCATTTT. The encoded protein is CASRSVQENQPQHF.

The chain uses TRBV4-3 and TRBJ2-7; D is possibly TRBD2 (5 bases). Trimming stripped 0 bases from V and 3 bases from J, with 15 bases between. This CDR3 region has 16 residues. The germline V gene encodes CDR1 LGHNA and CDR2 YSLEER. The CDR3, as DNA: TGCGCCAGCAGCCAAGATAGCAGCCGCGGACTCTACGAGCAGTACTTC. Amino acids: CASSQDSSRGLYEQYF.

The CDR3 DNA is TGTGCCAGCAGCTTCTCCGTCTCGCTGGGAAACGAGCAGTACTTC. Its translation: CASSFSVSLGNEQYF. The V gene is TRBV13, the J gene TRBJ2-7; D remains unclear. Germline loops: CDR1 PRHDT, CDR2 FYEKMQ (reference sequence). The CDR3 is made up of 15 amino acids. Trimming left V 3 bases short and J 5 bases short, with 17 bases between.

This clone was counted only a few times. The chain carries TRBV11-2 and TRBJ2-7; TRBD1 matches 9 bases. The CDR3 runs 13 residues. Germline loops: CDR1 SGHAT, CDR2 FQNNGV. Germline trimming cut 6 bases from V and 7 bases from J; bases unmatched to any gene: 7. The CDR3 protein is CASSYPGQGEQYF. The CDR3 DNA follows: TGTGCCAGCAGTTATCCGGGACAGGGAGAGCAGTACTTC. The full variable domain, its missing parts supplied by reference TRBV11-2 and TRBJ2-7, is EAGVAQSPRYKIIEKRQSVAFWCNPISGHATLYWYQQILGQGPKLLIQFQNNGVVDDSQLPKDRFSAERLKGVDSTLKIQPAKLEDSAVYLCASSYPGQGEQYFGPGTRLTVT.

The chain joins TRBV27 to TRBJ2-7; D is unresolved. CDR3 length: 14 residues. The germline V gene has CDR1 MNHEY and CDR2 SMNVEV (reference sequence). Trimming left V 5 bases short and J 0 bases short, with 11 bases between. CDR3 in DNA: TGTGCCAGCAGTGAGATTGCAAGCTCCTACGAGCAGTACTTC. Its protein is CASSEIASSYEQYF.

This chain links TRBV5-4 with TRBJ2-1; the match to TRBD2 covers 9 bases. CDR3 length: 14 residues. V lost 2 bases, J lost 7 bases, and 4 bases stayed unmatched. Germline CDR1 and CDR2: SGHNT and YYREEE (reference sequence). The CDR3 here is CASSFAGGPNEQFF. The CDR3, as DNA: TGTGCCAGCAGCTTCGCGGGAGGGCCGAATGAGCAGTTCTTC.

This chain uses TRBV27 with TRBJ2-6; no reliable D call. The CDR3 consists of 14 residues. Between the trimmed V and J ends, which lost 1 base and 2 bases, there was a span of 3 bases. From germline, CDR1 is MNHEY and CDR2 SMNVEV (reference sequence). CDR3 region: CASSLYPGANVLTF. CDR3 nucleotide sequence: TGTGCCAGCAGTTTATACCCTGGGGCCAACGTCCTGACTTTC.

The chain uses TRBV27 and TRBJ1-4; D is uncertain. Trimming removed 1 base from V and 8 bases from J, with 14 bases in between. Germline V gene sequence: CDR1 MNHEY, CDR2 SMNVEV (reference sequence). This CDR3 is 15 amino acids long. The chain's CDR3 is CASSLWASPDEKLFF. CDR3 coding DNA: TGTGCCAGCAGTTTATGGGCCAGCCCTGACGAAAAACTGTTTTTT.

The rearrangement uses TRBV19 and TRBJ1-1, with 12 bases that match TRBD1. CDR1 is LNHDA and CDR2 is SQIVND in the germline V gene (reference sequence). The length of the CDR3 is 17 residues. V lost 5 bases, J lost 0 bases, and 7 bases stayed unmatched. CDR3 sequence: CASSPGTGGLVNTEAFF. CDR3 nucleotide sequence: TGTGCCAGTAGTCCGGGGACAGGGGGCTTAGTGAACACTGAAGCTTTCTTT.

The V and J genes are TRBV9 and TRBJ2-1, with a tentative D call TRBD2 (7 bases). The CDR3 loop spans 14 amino acids. The V and J ends lost 4 bases and 3 bases respectively, with 11 bases between them. Germline CDR1 SGDLS, CDR2 YYNGEE. CDR3 protein: CASSTGGLYNEQFF. The CDR3, as DNA: TGTGCCAGCAGCACGGGGGGCCTCTACAATGAGCAGTTCTTC.

Only a few counts were recorded for this clone. In nucleotides, the CDR3 is TGTGCCAGCAGCTTACAGGGGGACTACGAGCAGTACTTC. This translates into CASSLQGDYEQYF. The rearrangement joins TRBV5-6 to TRBJ2-7, with 8 bases aligning to TRBD1. V gave up 2 bases and J gave up 3 bases; unmatched junction bases: 1. Germline V gene sequence: CDR1 SGHDT, CDR2 YYEEEE. There are 13 residues in the CDR3.

The chain has TRBV7-9 and TRBJ2-5; D remains ambiguous. Gene TRBJ2-7 matches the end of the DNA better, so the J call may be wrong. The CDR3 loop spans 11 amino acids. CDR1 is SEHNR, CDR2 FQNEAQ, per germline (reference sequence). The CDR3 loop is CASSLLYEQYF. Here the CDR3 DNA reads TGTGCCAGCAGCTTACTCTACGAGCAGTACTTC.

The chain links TRBV10-2 to TRBJ2-2; tentatively, D is TRBD2 (6 bases). Germline lookup yields CDR1 WSHSY and CDR2 SAAADI. Trimming shortened V by 3 bases and J by 1 base, and 12 bases separated the two germline ends. There are 16 residues in the CDR3. The CDR3 loop is CASSEKGLKNTGELFF. The CDR3 coding sequence is TGCGCCAGCAGTGAAAAGGGACTCAAGAACACCGGGGAGCTGTTTTTT.

The V and J genes are TRBV27 and TRBJ1-2, with D maybe TRBD1 (6 bases). V gave up 1 base and J gave up 2 bases, with 14 bases separating them. This CDR3 spans 16 amino acids. CDR1 MNHEY and CDR2 SMNVEV come from the germline V gene (reference sequence). CDR3 region: CASSLWAGGGNYGYTF. In DNA form, the CDR3 reads TGTGCCAGCAGTTTATGGGCCGGGGGCGGAAACTATGGCTACACCTTC.

Worth noting for this clone: The junction and the germline gene differ at one end; a read error may be behind it. The chain couples TRBV7-9 to TRBJ1-2; no clear D. CDR1 and CDR2 from the germline V gene are SEHNR and FQNEAQ (reference sequence). The CDR3 loop spans 16 amino acids. CDR3 sequence (DNA): TGCGCCAGCAGCCAAGATCCCGTCGAACTCGACTATGGCTACACCTTC. It translates to CASSQDPVELDYGYTF. Full variable domain (remainder filled in from reference TRBV7-9 and TRBJ1-2): DTGVSQNPRHKITKRGQNVTFRCDPISEHNRLYWYRQTLGQGPEFLTYFQNEAQLEKSRLLSDRFSAERPKGSFSTLEIQRTEQGDSAMYLCASSQDPVELDYGYTFGSGTRLTVV.

This clone has more than one count but fewer than ten. The chain combines TRBV7-6 with TRBJ1-2; a possible D gene is TRBD1 (6 bases). Trimming cost V 5 bases and J 4 bases, with 11 bases left between them. The CDR3 extends over 13 amino acids. From germline, CDR1 is SGHVS and CDR2 FNYEAQ. The CDR3 is CASSPRGPYGYTF. CDR3 nucleotide sequence: TGTGCCAGCAGCCCCCGGGGGCCCTATGGCTACACCTTC.

This chain connects TRBV4-3 to TRBJ1-4; D is unclear. The CDR3 totals 15 residues. V was clipped by 6 bases and J by 4 bases, with 15 bases between them. Per germline, CDR1 LGHNA and CDR2 YSLEER. The CDR3 DNA is TGCGCCAGCAGTTCCTTCGAGGCTGGTAATGAAAAACTGTTTTTT. Translated, it gives CASSSFEAGNEKLFF.

This clone was counted a few times. The chain carries TRBV29-1 and TRBJ2-1; no firm D call. The CDR3 length is 13 residues. The germline V gene encodes CDR1 SQVTM and CDR2 ANQGSEA. V lost 2 bases and J lost 6, with 11 bases in between. This CDR3 is CSVEPDPGNEQFF. The DNA for the CDR3 is TGCAGCGTTGAACCGGACCCTGGCAATGAGCAGTTCTTC.

This sequence joins TRBV5-4 and TRBJ1-2, with a possible D match to TRBD1 (5 bases). With 5 bases removed from V and 7 bases from J, the gap between germline ends came to 15 bases. This CDR3 region has 13 residues. Germline lookup yields CDR1 SGHNT and CDR2 YYREEE (reference sequence). The DNA for the CDR3 is TGTGCCAGCAGTCTGGGGGTACAGCTTGGCTACACCTTC. Translation: CASSLGVQLGYTF.

The rearrangement uses TRBV25-1 and TRBJ2-7; the D is unclear. The CDR3 spans 14 residues. With 2 bases removed from V and 2 bases from J, the gap between germline ends came to 10 bases. CDR1 is MGHDK and CDR2 is SYGVNS in the germline V gene. Written as DNA, the CDR3 is TGTGCCAGCAGTGAACTGAGCAGACCCTACGAGCAGTACTTC. The encoded protein is CASSELSRPYEQYF.

A single count supports this clone. This rearrangement joins TRBV28 to TRBJ2-5; 12 bases agree with TRBD1. This CDR3 has 16 residues. The V and J ends lost 4 bases and 5 bases, in that order; junction bases with no gene match: 8. Germline V CDR1 and CDR2: MDHEN, SYDVKM. This CDR3 reads CASSSGQGAGWETQYF. CDR3 DNA sequence: TGTGCCAGCAGTTCGGGACAGGGGGCTGGATGGGAGACCCAGTACTTC. The full variable domain, completed using reference TRBV28 and TRBJ2-5, is DVKVTQSSRYLVKRTGEKVFLECVQDMDHENMFWYRQDPGLGLRLIYFSYDVKMKEKGDIPEGYSVSREKKERFSLILESASTNQTSMYLCASSSGQGAGWETQYFGPGTRLLVL.

The CDR3 bases are TGTGCCAGCACCCGAACCGGGGGGGTAACTGAAGCTTTCTTT. Residues: CASTRTGGVTEAFF. J is TRBJ1-1 and V is TRBV28, with TRBD1 as a possible D gene (5 bases). The CDR3 is 14 residues long. From germline, CDR1 is MDHEN and CDR2 SYDVKM. The V gene lost 7 bases and the J gene lost 5 bases, with 17 bases spanning the gap.